This T cell receptor beta chain was documented in a study of cytomegalovirus exposure and HLA in healthy donors. The PCR was carried out with 60 Vbeta primers and 13 Jbeta primers. As originally analysed: Per a later analysis, the number of unique TCR beta chains was about 80 million, of which about 11 million were shared. The assay was immunoSEQ multiplex PCR, and TCRdb's table has in-frame clones only and misses some. V and J calls and clone size come straight from that table; D and trimming were deduced from the DNA. The table lists about 120,000 clones, 75% to 85% of them singletons. Trimming at V came to 4 bases and at J to 5 bases, leaving 9 bases not matched to a gene. The CDR3 is 15 amino acids. CDR1 and CDR2 (germline): MNHEY, SVGAGI. Comment on this clone: The antigen is undetermined.

Points from the study as a whole: Later analysis showed TCR association rates varying by HLA locus, highest for DRB1 and lowest for HLA-C. Segments of the TCR beta V type were, in most cases, productive about 87% or about 30% of the time in an earlier analysis. Indistinguishable V segments such as TRBV6-2 and TRBV6-3 were excluded.

The TCR sequence derives from a female donor in good health and CMV-seropositive. The chain recombines TRBV6-5 with TRBJ2-5; 8 bases fit TRBD2. The sequenced sample was PBMCs. The CDR3 region is CASSFRPREGETQYF. The CDR3, as DNA: TGTGCCAGCAGTTTCCGTCCCCGGGAGGGGGAGACCCAGTACTTC.